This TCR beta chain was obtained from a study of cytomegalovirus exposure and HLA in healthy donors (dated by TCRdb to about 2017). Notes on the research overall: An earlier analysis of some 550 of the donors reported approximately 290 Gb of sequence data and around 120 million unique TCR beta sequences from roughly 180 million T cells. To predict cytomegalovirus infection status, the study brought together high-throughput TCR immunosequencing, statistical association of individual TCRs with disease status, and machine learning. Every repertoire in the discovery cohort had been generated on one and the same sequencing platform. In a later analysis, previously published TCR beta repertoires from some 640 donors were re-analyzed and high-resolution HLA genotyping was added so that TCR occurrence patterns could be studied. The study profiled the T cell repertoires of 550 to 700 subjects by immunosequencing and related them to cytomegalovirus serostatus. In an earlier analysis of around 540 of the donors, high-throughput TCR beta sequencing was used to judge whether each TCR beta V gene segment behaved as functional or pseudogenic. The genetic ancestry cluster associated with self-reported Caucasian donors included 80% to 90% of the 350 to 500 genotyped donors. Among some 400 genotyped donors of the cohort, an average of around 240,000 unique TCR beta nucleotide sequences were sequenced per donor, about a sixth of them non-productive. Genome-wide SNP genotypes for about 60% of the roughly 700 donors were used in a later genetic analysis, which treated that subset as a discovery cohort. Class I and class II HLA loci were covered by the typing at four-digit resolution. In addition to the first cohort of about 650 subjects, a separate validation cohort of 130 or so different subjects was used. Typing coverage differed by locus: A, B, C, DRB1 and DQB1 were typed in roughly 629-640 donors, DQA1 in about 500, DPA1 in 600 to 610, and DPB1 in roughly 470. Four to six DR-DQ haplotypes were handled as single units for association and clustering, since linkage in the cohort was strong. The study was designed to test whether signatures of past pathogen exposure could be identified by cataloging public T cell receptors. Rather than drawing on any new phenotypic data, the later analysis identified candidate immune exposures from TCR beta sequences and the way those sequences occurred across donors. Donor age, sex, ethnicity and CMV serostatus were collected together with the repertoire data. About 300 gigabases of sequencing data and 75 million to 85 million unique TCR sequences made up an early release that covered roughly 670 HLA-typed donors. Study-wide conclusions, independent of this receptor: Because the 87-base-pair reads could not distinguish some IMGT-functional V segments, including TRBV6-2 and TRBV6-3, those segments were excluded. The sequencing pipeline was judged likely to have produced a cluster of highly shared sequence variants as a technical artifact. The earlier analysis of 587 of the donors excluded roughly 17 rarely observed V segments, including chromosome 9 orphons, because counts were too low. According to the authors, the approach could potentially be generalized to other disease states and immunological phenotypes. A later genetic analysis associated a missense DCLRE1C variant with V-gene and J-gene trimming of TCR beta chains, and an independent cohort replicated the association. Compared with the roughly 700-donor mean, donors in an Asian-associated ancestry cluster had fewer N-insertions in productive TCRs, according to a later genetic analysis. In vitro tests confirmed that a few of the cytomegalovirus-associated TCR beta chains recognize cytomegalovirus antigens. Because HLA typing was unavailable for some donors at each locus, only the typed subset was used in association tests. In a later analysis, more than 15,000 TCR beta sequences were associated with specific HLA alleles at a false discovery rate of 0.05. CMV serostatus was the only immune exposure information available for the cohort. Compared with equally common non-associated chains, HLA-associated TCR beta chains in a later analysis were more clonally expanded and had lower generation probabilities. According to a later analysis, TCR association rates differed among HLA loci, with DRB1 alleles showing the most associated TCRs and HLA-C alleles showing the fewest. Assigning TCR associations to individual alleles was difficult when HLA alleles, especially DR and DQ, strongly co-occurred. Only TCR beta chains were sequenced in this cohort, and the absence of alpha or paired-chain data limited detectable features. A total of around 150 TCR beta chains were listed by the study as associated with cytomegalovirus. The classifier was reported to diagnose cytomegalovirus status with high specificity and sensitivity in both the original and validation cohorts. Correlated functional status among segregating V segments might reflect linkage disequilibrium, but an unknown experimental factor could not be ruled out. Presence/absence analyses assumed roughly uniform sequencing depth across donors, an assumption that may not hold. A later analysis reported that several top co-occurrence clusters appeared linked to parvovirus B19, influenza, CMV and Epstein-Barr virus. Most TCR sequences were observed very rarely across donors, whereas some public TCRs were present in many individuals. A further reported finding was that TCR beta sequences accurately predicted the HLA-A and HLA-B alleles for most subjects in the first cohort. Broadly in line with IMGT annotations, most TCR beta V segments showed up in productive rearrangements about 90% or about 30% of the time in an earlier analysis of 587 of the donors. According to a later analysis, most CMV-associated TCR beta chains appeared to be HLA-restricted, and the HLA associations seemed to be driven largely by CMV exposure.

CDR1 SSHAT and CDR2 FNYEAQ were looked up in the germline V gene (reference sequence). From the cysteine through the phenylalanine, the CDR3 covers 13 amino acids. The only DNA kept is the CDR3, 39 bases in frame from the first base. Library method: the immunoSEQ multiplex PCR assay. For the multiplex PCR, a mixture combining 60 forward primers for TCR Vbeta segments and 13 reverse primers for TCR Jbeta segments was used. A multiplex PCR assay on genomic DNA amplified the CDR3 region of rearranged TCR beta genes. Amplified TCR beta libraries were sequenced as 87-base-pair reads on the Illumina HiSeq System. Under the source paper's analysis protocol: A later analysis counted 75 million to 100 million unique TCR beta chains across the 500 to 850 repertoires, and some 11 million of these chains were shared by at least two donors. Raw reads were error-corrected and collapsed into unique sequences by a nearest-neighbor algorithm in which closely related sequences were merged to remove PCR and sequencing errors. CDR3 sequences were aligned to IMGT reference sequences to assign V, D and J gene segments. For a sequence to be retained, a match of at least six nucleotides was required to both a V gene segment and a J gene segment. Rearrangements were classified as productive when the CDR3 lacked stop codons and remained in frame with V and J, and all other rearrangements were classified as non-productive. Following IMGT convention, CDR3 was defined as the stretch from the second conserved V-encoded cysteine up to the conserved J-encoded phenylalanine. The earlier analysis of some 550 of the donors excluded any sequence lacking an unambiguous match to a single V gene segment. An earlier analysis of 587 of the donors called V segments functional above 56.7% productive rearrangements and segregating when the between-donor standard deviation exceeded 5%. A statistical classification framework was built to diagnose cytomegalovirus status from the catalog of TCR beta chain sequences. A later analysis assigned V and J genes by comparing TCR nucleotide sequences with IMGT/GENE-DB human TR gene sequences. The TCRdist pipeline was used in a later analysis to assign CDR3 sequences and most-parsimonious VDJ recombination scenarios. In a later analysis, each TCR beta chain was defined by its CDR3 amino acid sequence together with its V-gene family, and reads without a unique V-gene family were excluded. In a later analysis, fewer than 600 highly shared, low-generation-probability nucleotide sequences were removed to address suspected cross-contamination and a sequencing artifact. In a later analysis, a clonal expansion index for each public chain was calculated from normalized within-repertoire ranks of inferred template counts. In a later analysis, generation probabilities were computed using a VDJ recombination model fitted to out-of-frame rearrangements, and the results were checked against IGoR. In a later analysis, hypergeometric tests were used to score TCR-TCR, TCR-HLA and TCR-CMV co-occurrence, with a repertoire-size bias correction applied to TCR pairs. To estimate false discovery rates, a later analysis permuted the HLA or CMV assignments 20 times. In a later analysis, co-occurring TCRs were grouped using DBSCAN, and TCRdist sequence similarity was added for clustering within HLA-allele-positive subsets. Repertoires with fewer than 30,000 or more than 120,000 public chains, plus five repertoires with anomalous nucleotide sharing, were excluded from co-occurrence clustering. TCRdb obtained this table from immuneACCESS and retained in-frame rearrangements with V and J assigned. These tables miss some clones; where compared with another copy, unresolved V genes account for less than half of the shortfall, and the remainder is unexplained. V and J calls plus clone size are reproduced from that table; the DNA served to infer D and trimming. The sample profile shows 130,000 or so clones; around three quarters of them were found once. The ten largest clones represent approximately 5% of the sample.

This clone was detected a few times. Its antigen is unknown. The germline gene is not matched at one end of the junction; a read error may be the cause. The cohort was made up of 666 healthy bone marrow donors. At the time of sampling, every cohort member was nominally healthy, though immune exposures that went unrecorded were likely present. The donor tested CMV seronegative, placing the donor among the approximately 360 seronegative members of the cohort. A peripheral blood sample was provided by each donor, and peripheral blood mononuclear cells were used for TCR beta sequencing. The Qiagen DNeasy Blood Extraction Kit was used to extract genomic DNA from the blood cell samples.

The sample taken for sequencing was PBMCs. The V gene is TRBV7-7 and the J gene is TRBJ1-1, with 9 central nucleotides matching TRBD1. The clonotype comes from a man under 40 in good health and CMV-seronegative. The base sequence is TGTGCTAGCAGCGAGGACAGGGGCACTGAAGCTTTCTTT. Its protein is CASSEDRGTEAFF.